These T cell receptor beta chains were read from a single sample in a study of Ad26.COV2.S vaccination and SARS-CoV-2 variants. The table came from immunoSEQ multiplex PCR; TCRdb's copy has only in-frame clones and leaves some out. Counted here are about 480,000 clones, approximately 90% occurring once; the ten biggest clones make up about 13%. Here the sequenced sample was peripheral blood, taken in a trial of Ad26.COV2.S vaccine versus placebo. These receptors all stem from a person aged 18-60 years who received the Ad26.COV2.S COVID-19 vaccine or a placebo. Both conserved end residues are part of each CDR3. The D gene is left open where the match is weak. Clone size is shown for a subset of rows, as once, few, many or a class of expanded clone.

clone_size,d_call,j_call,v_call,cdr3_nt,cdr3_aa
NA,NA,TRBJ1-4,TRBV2,TGTGCCAGCAGTGAACTCCTGGGGGAAAAACTGTTTTTT,CASSELLGEKLFF
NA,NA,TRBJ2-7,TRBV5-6,TGTGCCAGCAGCTTGGCCGCACGGGAGCAGTACTTC,CASSLAAREQYF
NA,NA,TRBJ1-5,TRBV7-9,TGTGCCAGCAGCTTAGGAGGGTTTCAGCCCCAGCATTTT,CASSLGGFQPQHF
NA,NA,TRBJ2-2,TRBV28,TGTGCCAGCAGGATAGGCACCGGGGAGCTGTTTTTT,CASRIGTGELFF
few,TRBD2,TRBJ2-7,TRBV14,TGTGCCAGCAGCCAAGGGGGACTAGCGGGCTCCCTCCCCTACGAGCAGTACTTC,CASSQGGLAGSLPYEQYF
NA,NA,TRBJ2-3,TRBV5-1,TGCGCCAGCAGCTTGCGGATAAAGAACACAGATACGCAGTATTTT,CASSLRIKNTDTQYF
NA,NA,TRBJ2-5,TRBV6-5,TGTGCCAGCACCGACGACAGGGAGGTTTGGGAGACCCAGTACTTC,CASTDDREVWETQYF
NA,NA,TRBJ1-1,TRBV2,TGTGCCAGCAGTGAGACGAGGGGCCGAACTGAAGCTTTCTTT,CASSETRGRTEAFF
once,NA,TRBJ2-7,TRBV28,TGTGCCAGCAGTTTGACAGCGACCTACGAGCAGTACTTC,CASSLTATYEQYF
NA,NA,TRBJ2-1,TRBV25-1,TGTGCCAGCAGTGAGCTGGGACTAGGGGGCGATGAGCAGTTCTTC,CASSELGLGGDEQFF
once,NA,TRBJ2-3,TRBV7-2,TGTGCCAGCAGCCGAAGCTCTAGGGATCGGCAGTATTTT,CASSRSSRDRQYF
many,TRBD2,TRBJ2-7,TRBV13,TGTGCCAGCAGCGGAGGGACTAGCGGGAGAAGGGGCCCAGACGAGCAGTACTTC,CASSGGTSGRRGPDEQYF
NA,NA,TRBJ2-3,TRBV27,TGTGCCAGCAGTTTATTAGCTAGCAGCCGCACAGATACGCAGTATTTT,CASSLLASSRTDTQYF
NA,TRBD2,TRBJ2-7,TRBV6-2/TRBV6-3,TGTGCCAGCAGCAACCGGGGGGGGGCCTACGAGCAGTACTTC,CASSNRGGAYEQYF
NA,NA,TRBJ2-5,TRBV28,TGTGCCAGCAGTTTCGACTTGGGTGGACTGGGAGAGACCCAGTACTTC,CASSFDLGGLGETQYF
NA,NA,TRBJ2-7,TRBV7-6,TGTGCCAGCAGCCTTCTTTATAACTACGAGCAGTACTTC,CASSLLYNYEQYF
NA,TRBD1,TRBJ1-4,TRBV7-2,TGTGCCAGCAGCTTCACCGGGACAGGGGATAAACTGTTTTTT,CASSFTGTGDKLFF
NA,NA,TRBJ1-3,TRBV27,TGTGCCAGCAGTTATAACAGCTCCCCTGGAAACACCATATATTTT,CASSYNSSPGNTIYF
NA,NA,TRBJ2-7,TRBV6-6,TGTGCCAGCAGCTCCAGCGGGCCCTACGAGCAGTACTTC,CASSSSGPYEQYF
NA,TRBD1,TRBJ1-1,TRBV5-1,TGCGCCAGCAGCGATGGACAGGGGGCTGCGAGAGGGACTGAAGCTTTCTTT,CASSDGQGAARGTEAFF
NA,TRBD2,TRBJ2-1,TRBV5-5,TGTGCCAGCAGCTCCTATTCGGGACTAGGTGACAATGAGCAGTTCTTC,CASSSYSGLGDNEQFF
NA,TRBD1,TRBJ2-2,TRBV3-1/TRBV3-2,TGTGCCAGCAGCCAAACCTCTCCAGGGGGTACCGGGGAGCTGTTTTTT,CASSQTSPGGTGELFF
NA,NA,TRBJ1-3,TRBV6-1,TGTGCCAGCAGTGAGAGCAGGGCAGCTGGAAACACCATATATTTT,CASSESRAAGNTIYF
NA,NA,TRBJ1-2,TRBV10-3,TGTGCCATCAGTGAGAGAACCCGGCGGGGCTACACCTTC,CAISERTRRGYTF
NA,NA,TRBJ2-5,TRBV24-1,TGTGCCACCAGTGACCCGCGCCCCGGGTGGGGGGGCCGAGAGACCCAGTACTTC,CATSDPRPGWGGRETQYF
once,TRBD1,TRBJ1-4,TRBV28,TGTGCCAGCAGCCCCGGGACAGGGGGTTTGGGAGCTAATGAAAAACTGTTTTTT,CASSPGTGGLGANEKLFF
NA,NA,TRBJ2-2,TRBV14,TGTGCCAGCAGCCAAGTGAGGGGGGAGCTGTTTTTT,CASSQVRGELFF
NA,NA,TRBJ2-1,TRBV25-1,TGTGCCAGCAGTGAATATCGGGAGCAGTTCTTC,CASSEYREQFF
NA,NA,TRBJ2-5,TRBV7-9,TGTGCCAGCAGCTTAGACCGTACCACCCAGTACTTC,CASSLDRTTQYF
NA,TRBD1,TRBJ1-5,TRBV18,TGTGCCAGCTCACCTGGACAGGGGGCCTATAGCAATCAGCCCCAGCATTTT,CASSPGQGAYSNQPQHF
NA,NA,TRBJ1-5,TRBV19,TGTGCCAGTAGTATAGGGACAGAGAATCAGCCCCAGCATTTT,CASSIGTENQPQHF